These 2 T cell receptor beta chains came from one sample sequenced in a study of blood T cell repertoires in COVID-19. Clones were read by immunoSEQ multiplex PCR, and TCRdb kept only the in-frame ones, dropping some. The sample contains approximately 100,000 clones, 69% of which appear only once. Specimen: peripheral blood. These receptors were obtained from a man older than 75 with acute or convalescent COVID-19.

The chain recombines TRBV15 with TRBJ1-4; a weak D match, TRBD1 (6 bases). Germline CDR1 and CDR2: LNHNV and YYDKDF (reference sequence). Trimming left V 4 bases short and J 8 bases short, with 17 bases between. The CDR3 has 15 amino acids. In nucleotides, the CDR3 is TGTGCCACCAGCACCGACAGGTTGTTTGGGGAAAAACTGTTTTTT. This encodes CATSTDRLFGEKLFF.

The table lists this clone with a few counts. This chain joins TRBV7-3 and TRBJ2-1; D not resolved. The CDR3 runs 13 residues. Germline loops: CDR1 SGHTA, CDR2 FQGTGA. Deletions cut 4 bases from V and 7 bases from J, with 11 bases between. CDR3 protein: CASSSVYMNEQFF. The CDR3 bases are TGTGCCAGCAGCTCCGTTTACATGAATGAGCAGTTCTTC.